This TCR beta chain is from a study of blood T cells in healthy people across ages. The use of a sample-barcoded 5' primer and a J-beta primer mix characterized a second PCR of roughly 7 to 12 cycles. TCRdb fed the 5' RACE reads into MiXCR, producing one record per CDR3 protein. The data hold fewer than 2 million distinct CDR3 sequences, with approximately 39% observed a single time. Per-sample PBMC isolation yielded at least 6.5 million cells. Total RNA extraction produced at least 6 micrograms (per sample) for the study. Findings of the study overall: Age showed a roughly linear inverse relationship with TCR beta diversity per million T cells.

On this clonotype: Antigen: not known.

Per germline, CDR1 LGHDT and CDR2 YNNKEL (reference sequence). The CDR3 contains 14 residues. This receptor was identified in a human donor in good health. Sequenced sample: blood. The J gene is TRBJ2-5, the V gene TRBV3-1, with D uncertain. The DNA matches TRBJ2-7 better at its end, which makes the J call doubtful. CDR3 in amino acids: CASSPTPGPYEQYF. The CDR3 DNA sequence: TGTGCCAGCAGCCCAACGCCAGGTCCTTACGAGCAGTACTTC.